The 9 T cell receptor beta chains below come from one sample, sequenced in a study of monozygotic twins with inflammatory bowel disease. For each CDR3 protein, TCRdb gives one entry from its re-call of the 5' RACE reads, without DNA. The table lists roughly 300,000 distinct CDR3 sequences. The sequenced material came from blood. The receptors derive from a human donor with ulcerative colitis or Crohn's disease, or a healthy co-twin of an affected twin (not recorded which).

This chain uses TRBV7-2 with TRBJ2-3; lacking DNA, the TRBD1 call made by TCRdb goes unchecked. CDR3 size: 15 residues. Germline V gives CDR1 SGHTA, CDR2 FQGNSA. CDR3: CASSPSGTRTDTQYF.

The V gene is TRBV7-2, the J gene TRBJ2-1. CDR3 length: 15 residues. CDR1 is SGHTA, CDR2 FQGNSA, per germline. The CDR3 reads CASSLGLRGRDEQFF.

The chain uses TRBV5-1 and TRBJ2-3; TCRdb proposes TRBD2, but this gene call is untestable without DNA. The CDR3 loop spans 17 amino acids. Germline-derived CDR1 and CDR2 are SGHRS and YFSETQ. The CDR3 here is CASSLSPSGGATDTQYF.

The CDR3 is CASSGGWLALSEQYF. This chain links TRBV5-1 with TRBJ2-7; TCRdb gives TRBD1 as the D gene, but with no DNA this cannot be confirmed. CDR1 and CDR2 from the germline V gene are SGHRS and YFSETQ. The CDR3 consists of 15 residues.

The chain's CDR3 is CASSGGETTDTQYF. The rearrangement links TRBV5-1 to TRBJ2-3; TCRdb gives TRBD2 as the D gene, but with no DNA this cannot be confirmed. This CDR3 has 14 amino acids. The germline V gene has CDR1 SGHRS and CDR2 YFSETQ.

The V and J genes are TRBV19 and TRBJ2-2; TCRdb picks TRBD1, but there is no DNA to check that call. Germline V CDR1 and CDR2: LNHDA, SQIVND (reference sequence). This CDR3 is built from 16 residues. Here the CDR3 reads CASRRGFGANTGELFF.

The chain carries TRBV28 and TRBJ2-7; TCRdb calls TRBD2, which cannot be checked without DNA. CDR3 length: 15 residues. The germline gives CDR1 MDHEN, CDR2 SYDVKM. CDR3 sequence: CASRLTSGRAGEQYF.

The chain has TRBV5-5 and TRBJ1-2. The CDR3 length is 12 residues. In germline, CDR1 is SGHKS, CDR2 YYEKEE (reference sequence). The CDR3 sequence: CASSLVQGGYTF.

This chain connects TRBV6-1 to TRBJ2-3; as DNA is missing, the TRBD1 call by TCRdb cannot be tested. Per germline, CDR1 MNHNS and CDR2 SASEGT. CDR3 length: 14 residues. CDR3 residues: CASSEAGHTDTQYF.